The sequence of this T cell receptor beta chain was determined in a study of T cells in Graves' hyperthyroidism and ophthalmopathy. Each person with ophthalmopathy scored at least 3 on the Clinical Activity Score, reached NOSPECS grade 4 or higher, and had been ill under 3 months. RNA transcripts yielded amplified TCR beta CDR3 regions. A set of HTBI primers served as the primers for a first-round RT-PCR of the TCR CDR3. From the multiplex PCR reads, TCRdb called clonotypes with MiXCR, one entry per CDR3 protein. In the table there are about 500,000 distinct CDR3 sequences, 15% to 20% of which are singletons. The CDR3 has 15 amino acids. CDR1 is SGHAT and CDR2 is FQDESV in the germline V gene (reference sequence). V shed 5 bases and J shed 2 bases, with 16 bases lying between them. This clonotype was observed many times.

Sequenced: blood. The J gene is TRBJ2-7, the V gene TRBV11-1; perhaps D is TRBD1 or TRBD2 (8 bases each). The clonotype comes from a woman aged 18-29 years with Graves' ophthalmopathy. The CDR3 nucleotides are TGTGCCAGCAGCCCAGGGGGCGGGAGGCCCTACGAGCAGTACTTC. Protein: CASSPGGGRPYEQYF.